The clone carrying this T cell receptor (beta chain) was found a few times. What it binds is not known. This sample stems from a study of CD8 T cells in ankylosing spondylitis. TCR beta libraries were made by quantitative 5'-RACE with molecular barcodes. TCRdb analysed the 5' RACE reads with MiXCR anew, one entry per CDR3 protein. The data show approximately 300,000 distinct CDR3 sequences, 7% to 9% seen once. This CDR3 has 15 residues. The ends were cut back, 6 bases at V and 4 bases at J, with 19 bases in the middle. Study-wide results and limits: Researchers report that disease-linked clones proved CD8+ and relatively rare in peripheral blood. Reports say disease-linked clones showed up significantly more in matched ankylosing spondylitis synovial fluid. Earlier work had already found some motif variants in reactive arthritis synovial fluid and blood. It appeared that ankylosing spondylitis blood was characterized by a TCR beta motif of eight highly homologous variants.

Sequencing was done on a sample of blood, either unsorted or a sorted T cell fraction (not recorded which). The chain recombines TRBV12-3 or TRBV12-4 with TRBJ2-7, with a tentative D call TRBD2 (5 bases). The receptor was isolated from a male donor with ankylosing spondylitis. CDR3 amino acids: CASSVAGGRWYEQYF. CDR3 bases: TGTGCCAGCAGCGTGGCAGGAGGACGATGGTACGAGCAGTACTTC.